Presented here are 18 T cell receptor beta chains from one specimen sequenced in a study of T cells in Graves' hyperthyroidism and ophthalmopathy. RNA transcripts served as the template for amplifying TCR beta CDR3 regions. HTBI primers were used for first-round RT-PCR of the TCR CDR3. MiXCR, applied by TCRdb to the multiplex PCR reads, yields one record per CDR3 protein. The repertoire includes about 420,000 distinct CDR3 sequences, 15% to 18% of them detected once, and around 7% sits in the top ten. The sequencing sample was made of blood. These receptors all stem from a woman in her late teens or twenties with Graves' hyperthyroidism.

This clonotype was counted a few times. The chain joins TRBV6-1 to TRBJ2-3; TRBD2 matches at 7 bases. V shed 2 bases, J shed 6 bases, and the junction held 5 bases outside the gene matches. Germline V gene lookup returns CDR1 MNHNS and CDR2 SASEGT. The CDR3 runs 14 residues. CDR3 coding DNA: TGTGCCAGCAGTGAATTGACGGGGGGTGATACGCAGTATTTT. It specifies CASSELTGGDTQYF.

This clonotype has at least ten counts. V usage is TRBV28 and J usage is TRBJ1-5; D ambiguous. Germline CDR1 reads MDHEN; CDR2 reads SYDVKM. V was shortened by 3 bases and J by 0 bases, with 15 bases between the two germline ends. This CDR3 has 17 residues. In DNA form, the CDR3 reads TGTGCCAGCAGTTTTTCCGGGCAATTTCTTAGCAATCAGCCCCAGCATTTT. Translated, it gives CASSFSGQFLSNQPQHF. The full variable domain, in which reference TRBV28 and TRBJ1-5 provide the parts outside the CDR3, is DVKVTQSSRYLVKRTGEKVFLECVQDMDHENMFWYRQDPGLGLRLIYFSYDVKMKEKGDIPEGYSVSREKKERFSLILESASTNQTSMYLCASSFSGQFLSNQPQHFGDGTRLSIL.

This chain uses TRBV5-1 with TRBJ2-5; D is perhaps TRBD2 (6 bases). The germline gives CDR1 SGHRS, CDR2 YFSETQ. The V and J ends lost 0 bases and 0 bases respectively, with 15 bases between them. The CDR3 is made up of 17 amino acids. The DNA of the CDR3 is TGCGCCAGCAGCTTGGGTGGTGAAGCGGGCCACCAAGAGACCCAGTACTTC. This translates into CASSLGGEAGHQETQYF.

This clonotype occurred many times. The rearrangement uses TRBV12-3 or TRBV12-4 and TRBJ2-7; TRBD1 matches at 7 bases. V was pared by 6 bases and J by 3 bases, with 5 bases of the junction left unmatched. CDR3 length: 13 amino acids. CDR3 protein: CASRLGQFYEQYF. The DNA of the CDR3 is TGTGCCAGCAGGTTGGGACAGTTCTACGAGCAGTACTTC.

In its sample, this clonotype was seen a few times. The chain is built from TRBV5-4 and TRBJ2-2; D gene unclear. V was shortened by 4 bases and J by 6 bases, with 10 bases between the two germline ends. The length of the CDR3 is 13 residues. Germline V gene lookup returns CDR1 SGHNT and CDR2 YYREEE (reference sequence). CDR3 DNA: TGTGCCAGCAGCCCACCTCTCTCCGGGGAGCTGTTTTTT. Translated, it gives CASSPPLSGELFF.

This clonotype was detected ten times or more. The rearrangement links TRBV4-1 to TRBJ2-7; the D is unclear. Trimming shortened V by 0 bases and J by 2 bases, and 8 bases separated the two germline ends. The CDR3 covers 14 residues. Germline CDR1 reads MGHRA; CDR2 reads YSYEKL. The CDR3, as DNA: TGCGCCAGCAGCCAAGAGGGATGGGCCTACGAGCAGTACTTC. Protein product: CASSQEGWAYEQYF.

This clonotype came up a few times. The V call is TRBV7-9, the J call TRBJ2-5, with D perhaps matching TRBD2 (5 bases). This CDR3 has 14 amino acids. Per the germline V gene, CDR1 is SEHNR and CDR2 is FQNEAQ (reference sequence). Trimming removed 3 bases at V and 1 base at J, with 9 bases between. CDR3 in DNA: TGTGCCAGCAGCTTTGCAGCGGCCCAAGAGACCCAGTACTTC. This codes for CASSFAAAQETQYF.

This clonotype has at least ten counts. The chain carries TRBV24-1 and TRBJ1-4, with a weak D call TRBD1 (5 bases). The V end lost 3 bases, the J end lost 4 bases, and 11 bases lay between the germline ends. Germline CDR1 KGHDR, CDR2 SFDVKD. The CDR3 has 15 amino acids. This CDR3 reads CATSDRDGSNEKLFF. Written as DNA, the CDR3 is TGTGCCACCAGTGATCGGGACGGTAGTAATGAAAAACTGTTTTTT.

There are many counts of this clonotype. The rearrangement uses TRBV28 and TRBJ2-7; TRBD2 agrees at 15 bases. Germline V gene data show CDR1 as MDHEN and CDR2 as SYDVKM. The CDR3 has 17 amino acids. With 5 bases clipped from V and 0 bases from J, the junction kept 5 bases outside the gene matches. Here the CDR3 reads CASSPGTSGGLSYEQYF. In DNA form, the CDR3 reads TGTGCCAGCAGTCCTGGGACTAGCGGGGGGCTCTCCTACGAGCAGTACTTC.

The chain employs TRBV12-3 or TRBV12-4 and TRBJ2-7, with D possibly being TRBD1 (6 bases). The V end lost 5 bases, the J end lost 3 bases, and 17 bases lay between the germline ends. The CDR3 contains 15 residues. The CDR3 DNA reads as TGTGCCAGCAGTCCGGCTGGGACACTGAGCTACGAGCAGTACTTC. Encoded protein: CASSPAGTLSYEQYF.

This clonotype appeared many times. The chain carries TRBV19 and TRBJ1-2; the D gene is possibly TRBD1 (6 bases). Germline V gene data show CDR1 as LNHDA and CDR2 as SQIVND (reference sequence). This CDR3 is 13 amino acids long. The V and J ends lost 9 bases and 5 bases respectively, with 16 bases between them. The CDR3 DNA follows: TGTGCCAGCCGAGGGGGGGTTGGGTATGGCTACACCTTC. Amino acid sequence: CASRGGVGYGYTF.

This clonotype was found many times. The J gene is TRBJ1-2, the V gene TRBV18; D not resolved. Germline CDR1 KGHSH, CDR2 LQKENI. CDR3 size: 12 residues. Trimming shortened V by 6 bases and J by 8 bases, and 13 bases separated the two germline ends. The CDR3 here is CASSPDPGGYTF. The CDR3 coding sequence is TGTGCCAGCTCCCCGGACCCTGGGGGCTACACCTTC. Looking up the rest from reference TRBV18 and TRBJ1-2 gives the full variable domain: NAGVMQNPRHLVRRRGQEARLRCSPMKGHSHVYWYRQLPEEGLKFMVYLQKENIIDESGMPKERFSAEFPKEGPSILRIQQVVRGDSAAYFCASSPDPGGYTFGSGTRLTVV.

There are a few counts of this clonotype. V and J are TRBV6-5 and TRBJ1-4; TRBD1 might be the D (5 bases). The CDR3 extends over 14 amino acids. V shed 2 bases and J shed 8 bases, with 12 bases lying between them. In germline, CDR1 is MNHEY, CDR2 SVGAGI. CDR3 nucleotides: TGTGCCAGCAGTTACGGATCGAGGGGAGAAAAACTGTTTTTT. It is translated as CASSYGSRGEKLFF.

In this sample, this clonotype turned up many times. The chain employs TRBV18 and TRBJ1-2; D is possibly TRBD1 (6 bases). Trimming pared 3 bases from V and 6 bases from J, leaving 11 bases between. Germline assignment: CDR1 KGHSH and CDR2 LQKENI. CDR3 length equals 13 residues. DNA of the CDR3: TGTGCCAGCTCACCTGGAGGGGGAAATGGCTACACCTTC. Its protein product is CASSPGGGNGYTF.

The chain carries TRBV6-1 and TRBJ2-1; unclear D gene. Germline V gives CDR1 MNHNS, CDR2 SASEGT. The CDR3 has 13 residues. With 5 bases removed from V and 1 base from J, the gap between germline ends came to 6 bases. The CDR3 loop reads CASSQLSYNEQFF. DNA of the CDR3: TGTGCCAGCAGTCAACTATCCTACAATGAGCAGTTCTTC.

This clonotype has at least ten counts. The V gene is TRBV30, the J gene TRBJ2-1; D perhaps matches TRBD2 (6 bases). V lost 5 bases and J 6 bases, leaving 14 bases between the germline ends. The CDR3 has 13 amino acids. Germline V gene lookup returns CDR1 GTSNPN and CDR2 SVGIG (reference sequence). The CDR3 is CAWSRGVGNEQFF. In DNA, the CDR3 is TGTGCCTGGTCTCGCGGGGTCGGCAATGAGCAGTTCTTC. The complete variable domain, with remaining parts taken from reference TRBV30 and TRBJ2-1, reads SQTIHQWPATLVQPVGSPLSLECTVEGTSNPNLYWYRQAAGRGLQLLFYSVGIGQISSEVPQNLSASRPQDRQFILSSKKLLLSDSGFYLCAWSRGVGNEQFFGPGTRLTVL.

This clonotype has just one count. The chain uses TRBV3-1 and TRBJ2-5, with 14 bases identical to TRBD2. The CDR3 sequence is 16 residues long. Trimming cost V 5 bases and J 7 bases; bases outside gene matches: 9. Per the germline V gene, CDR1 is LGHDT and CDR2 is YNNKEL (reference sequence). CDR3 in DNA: TGTGCCAGCAGCGAGGGACTAGCGGGGGCGGGGGGGACCCAGTACTTC. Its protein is CASSEGLAGAGGTQYF.

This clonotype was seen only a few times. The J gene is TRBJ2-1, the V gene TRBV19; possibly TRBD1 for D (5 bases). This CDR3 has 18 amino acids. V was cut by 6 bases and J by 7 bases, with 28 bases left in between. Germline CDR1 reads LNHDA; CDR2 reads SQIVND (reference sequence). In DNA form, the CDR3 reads TGTGCCAGTAGCGCCCAGCTCATAAGGGGTGGTTTCCAGAATGAGCAGTTCTTC. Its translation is CASSAQLIRGGFQNEQFF. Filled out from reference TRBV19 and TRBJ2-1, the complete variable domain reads DGGITQSPKYLFRKEGQNVTLSCEQNLNHDAMYWYRQDPGQGLRLIYYSQIVNDFQKGDIAEGYSVSREKKESFPLTVTSAQKNPTAFYLCASSAQLIRGGFQNEQFFGPGTRLTVL.